This T cell receptor beta chain came from a study of pediatric ulcerative colitis. The table came from immunoSEQ multiplex PCR; TCRdb's copy has only in-frame clones and leaves some out. The data show 60,000 to 75,000 clones, 75% to 85% seen once. Sequencing was performed on blood. This TCR came from a boy younger than 18 with moderate ulcerative colitis.

In nucleotides, the CDR3 is TGTGCCAGCAGACGGGGGCGCACTGAAGCTTTCTTT. This sequence encodes CASRRGRTEAFF. V is TRBV6-5 and J is TRBJ1-1; tentative D call: TRBD1 (6 bases). Trimming cost V 6 bases and J 4 bases, with 9 bases left between them. Germline V gene sequence: CDR1 MNHEY, CDR2 SVGAGI. The CDR3 length is 12 residues.